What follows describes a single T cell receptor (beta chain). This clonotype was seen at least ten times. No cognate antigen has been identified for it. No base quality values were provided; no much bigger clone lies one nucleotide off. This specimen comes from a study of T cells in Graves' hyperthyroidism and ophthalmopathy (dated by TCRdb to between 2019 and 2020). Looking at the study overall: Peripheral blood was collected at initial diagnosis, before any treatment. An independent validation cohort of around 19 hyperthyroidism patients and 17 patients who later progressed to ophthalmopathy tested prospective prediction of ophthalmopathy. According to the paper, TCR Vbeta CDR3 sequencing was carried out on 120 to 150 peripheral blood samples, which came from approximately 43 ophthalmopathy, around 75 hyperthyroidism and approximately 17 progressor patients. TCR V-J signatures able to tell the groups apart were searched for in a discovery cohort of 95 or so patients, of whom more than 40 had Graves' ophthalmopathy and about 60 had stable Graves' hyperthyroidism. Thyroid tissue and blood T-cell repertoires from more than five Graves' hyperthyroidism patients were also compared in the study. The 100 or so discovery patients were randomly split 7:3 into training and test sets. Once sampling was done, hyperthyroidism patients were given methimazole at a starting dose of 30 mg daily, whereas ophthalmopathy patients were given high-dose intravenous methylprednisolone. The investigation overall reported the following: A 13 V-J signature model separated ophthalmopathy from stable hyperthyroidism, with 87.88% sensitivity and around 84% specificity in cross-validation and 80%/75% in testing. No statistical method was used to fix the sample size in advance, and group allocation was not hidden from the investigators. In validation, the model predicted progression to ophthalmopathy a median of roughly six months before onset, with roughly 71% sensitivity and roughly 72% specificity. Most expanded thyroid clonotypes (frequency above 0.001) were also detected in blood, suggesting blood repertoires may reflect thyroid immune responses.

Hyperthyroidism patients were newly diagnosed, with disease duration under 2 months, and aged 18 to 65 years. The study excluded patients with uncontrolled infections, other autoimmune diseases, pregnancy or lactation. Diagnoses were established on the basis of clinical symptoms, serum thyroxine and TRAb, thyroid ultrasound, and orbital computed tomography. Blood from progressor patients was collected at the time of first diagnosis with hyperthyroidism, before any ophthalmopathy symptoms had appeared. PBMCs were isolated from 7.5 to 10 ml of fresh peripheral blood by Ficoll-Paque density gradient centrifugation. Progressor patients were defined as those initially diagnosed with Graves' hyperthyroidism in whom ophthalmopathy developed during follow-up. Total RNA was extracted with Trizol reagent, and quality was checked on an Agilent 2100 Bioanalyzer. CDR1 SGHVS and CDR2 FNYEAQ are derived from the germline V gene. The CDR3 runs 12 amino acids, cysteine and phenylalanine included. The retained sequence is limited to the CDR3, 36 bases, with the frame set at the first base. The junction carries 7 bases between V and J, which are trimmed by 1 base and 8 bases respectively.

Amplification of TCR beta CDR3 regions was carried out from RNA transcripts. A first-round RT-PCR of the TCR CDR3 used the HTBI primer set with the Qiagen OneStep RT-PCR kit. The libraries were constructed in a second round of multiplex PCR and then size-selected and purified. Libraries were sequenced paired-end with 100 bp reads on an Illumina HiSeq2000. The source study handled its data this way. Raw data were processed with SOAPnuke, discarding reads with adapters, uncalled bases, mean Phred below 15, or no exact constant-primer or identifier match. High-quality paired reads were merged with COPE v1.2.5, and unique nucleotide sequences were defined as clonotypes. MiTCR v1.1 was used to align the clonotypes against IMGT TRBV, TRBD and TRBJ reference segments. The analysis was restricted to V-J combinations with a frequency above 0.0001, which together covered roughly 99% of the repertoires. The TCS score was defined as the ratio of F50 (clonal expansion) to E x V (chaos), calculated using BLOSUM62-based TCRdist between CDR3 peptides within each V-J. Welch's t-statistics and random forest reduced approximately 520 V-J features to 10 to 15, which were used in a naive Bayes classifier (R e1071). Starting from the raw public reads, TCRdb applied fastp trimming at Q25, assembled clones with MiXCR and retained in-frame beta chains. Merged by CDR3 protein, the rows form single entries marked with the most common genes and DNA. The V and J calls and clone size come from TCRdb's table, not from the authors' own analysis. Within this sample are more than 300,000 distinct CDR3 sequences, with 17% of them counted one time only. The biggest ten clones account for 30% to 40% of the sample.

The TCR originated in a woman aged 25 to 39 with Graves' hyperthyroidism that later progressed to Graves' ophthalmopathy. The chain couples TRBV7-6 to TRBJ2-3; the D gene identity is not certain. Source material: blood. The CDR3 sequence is CASSLEGGTQYF. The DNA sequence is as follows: TGTGCCAGCAGCTTAGAGGGCGGTACGCAGTATTTT.